The entry below gives a single TCR beta chain sequence along with its context. The V gene lost 2 bases and the J gene lost 4 bases, with 12 bases spanning the gap. Germline V CDR1 and CDR2: SGHVS, FQNEAQ. This CDR3 is 15 amino acids long. The data belong to a study of TIL therapy for anti-PD-1-resistant metastatic lung cancer. Whole-study context: Median patient age was around 50, ranging roughly 38-75 years. Median tumor mutation burden was 1.5 mutations per megabase.

Time point noted: pre-treatment sample, taken before nivolumab and TIL therapy. The immunoSEQ assay was v3. Clones were sequenced by immunoSEQ multiplex PCR, and TCRdb holds only the in-frame ones, with some missing. The data hold approximately 40,000 clones, with around 79% observed a single time. The specimen comprised blood, sampled at baseline. The chain couples TRBV7-8 to TRBJ2-1, with D perhaps TRBD1 (6 bases). The receptor was derived from a person aged 25 to 80 with non-small cell lung cancer. As DNA, the CDR3 is TGTGCCAGCAGCTTATACACAGGGTTATACAATGAGCAGTTCTTC. Translating it yields CASSLYTGLYNEQFF.